This T cell receptor beta chain was recovered during a study of T cell responses to AZD1222 COVID-19 vaccine. The CDR3 spans 17 residues. V was pared by 3 bases and J by 0 bases, with 18 bases between. The germline V gene encodes CDR1 DFQATT and CDR2 SNEGSKA (reference sequence). Produced via immunoSEQ multiplex PCR; TCRdb's table is partial and in-frame only. Of roughly 130,000 clones in the sample, around 89% were seen once. This receptor was identified in an adult in good health. The rearrangement uses TRBV20-1 and TRBJ1-5; no definite D call. The sequencing used peripheral blood, collected on day 0 of AZD1222 vaccination. CDR3 DNA sequence: TGCAGTGCTAGTGCCGGGTTAAATTCTTATAGCAATCAGCCCCAGCATTTT. Translation: CSASAGLNSYSNQPQHF.